This is a list of T cell receptor beta chains from one sample in a study of shared clonotypes between healthy human individuals. Sequencing used immunoSEQ multiplex PCR; TCRdb keeps in-frame clones, though not all of them. The top ten hold 0.37% of the sample, which has 2 million to 2.5 million clones, around 90% seen once. The sample was naive CD4+ T cells from PBMCs. The receptors originated from a man between 18 and 35 years old in good health. Some clones in this sample may be carry-over from other donors' samples. The CDR3 runs from the conserved cysteine through the conserved F or W. D genes are given only for firm matches. Clone size is not always given. Where it is, it says once, few, many or a class for expanded clones.

J,V,D,size,DNA,CDR3
TRBJ1-2,TRBV2,-,-,TGTGCCAGCAGTGGAGGACAGAACTATGGCTACACCTTC,CASSGGQNYGYTF
TRBJ2-2,TRBV10-3,TRBD1,-,TGTGCCATCAGGGAATCCCCCGGGACAGGGGGCTCCACCGGGGAGCTGTTTTTT,CAIRESPGTGGSTGELFF
TRBJ2-7,TRBV5-1,-,-,TGCGCCAGCAGCTTGGCCGTAAGTTTGGCGAGCGGAGGGTACTACGAGCAGTACTTC,CASSLAVSLASGGYYEQYF
TRBJ2-7,TRBV2,-,few,TGTGCCAGCACAGGGCAAGGGGACGAGCAGTACTTC,CASTGQGDEQYF
TRBJ1-1,TRBV5-1,TRBD1,-,TGCGCCAGCAGCTTGTTGGCGACAGGGTCAACTGAAGCTTTCTTT,CASSLLATGSTEAFF
TRBJ1-2,TRBV5-1,-,-,TGCGCCAGCAGCGGAGAACTCTATGGCTACACCTTC,CASSGELYGYTF
TRBJ2-2,TRBV5-1,TRBD1,-,TGCGCCAGCAGGCCACAGGGGGCCACCGGGGAGCTGTTTTTT,CASRPQGATGELFF
TRBJ2-1,TRBV30,-,-,TGTGCCTGGATCGAGGGAGTCTCACAGTTCTTC,CAWIEGVSQFF
TRBJ1-5,TRBV19,-,-,TGTGCCAGTAGTATGACCCGGCGGGAGAATAGCAATCAGCCCCAGCATTTT,CASSMTRRENSNQPQHF
TRBJ1-4,TRBV11-2,-,once,TGTGCCAGCAGCGCCCGAGGGCAGGAGGTCGAAAAACTGTTTTTT,CASSARGQEVEKLFF
TRBJ2-3,TRBV7-9,TRBD2,-,TGTGCCAGCAGAGCCGGGACTAGCGGGAGCACAGATACGCAGTATTTT,CASRAGTSGSTDTQYF
TRBJ1-1,TRBV5-1,-,-,TGCGCCAGCAGCAAAATAAGGGGGACTGAAGCTTTCTTT,CASSKIRGTEAFF
TRBJ2-7,TRBV30,-,-,TGTGCCTGGAGTCAGAATTCCTACGAGCAGTACTTC,CAWSQNSYEQYF
TRBJ1-4,TRBV18,-,-,TGTGCCAGCTCACCTACCACGGCAGCAACTAATGAAAAACTGTTTTTT,CASSPTTAATNEKLFF
TRBJ2-3,TRBV5-4,TRBD1,once,TGTGCCAGCAGCTTACAGGGGACAGATACGCAGTATTTT,CASSLQGTDTQYF
TRBJ2-1,TRBV7-3,-,-,TGTGCCAGCAGCTTAAGGGGAACTTCCTACAATGAGCAGTTCTTC,CASSLRGTSYNEQFF
TRBJ1-3,TRBV7-2,-,-,TGTGCCAGCACATTATTGGGCTCTGGAAACACCATATATTTT,CASTLLGSGNTIYF
TRBJ1-5,TRBV4-1,-,-,TGCGCCAGCAGCCAAGGGCCGGGGGCCCAACTGAATCAGCCCCAGCATTTT,CASSQGPGAQLNQPQHF
TRBJ2-1,TRBV18,-,-,TGTGCCAGCTCACCACCGAGCTCAGGGGGAGGCAATGAGCAGTTCTTC,CASSPPSSGGGNEQFF
TRBJ2-1,TRBV7-2,TRBD2,-,TGTGCCAGCGCTTCGAGGCTAGCGGACTACAATGAGCAGTTCTTC,CASASRLADYNEQFF
TRBJ2-7,TRBV7-3,TRBD2,-,TGTGCCAGCAGCGGCCCGGGACTACCCTCCGAGCAGTACTTC,CASSGPGLPSEQYF
TRBJ2-3,TRBV7-2,-,-,TGTGCCAGCAGCTTAGCGGGGAGGTTCACAGATACGCAGTATTTT,CASSLAGRFTDTQYF
TRBJ1-6,TRBV30,-,-,TGTGCCTGGAGTAGACCCACCGGGGGGCGACGATCACCCCTCCACTTT,CAWSRPTGGRRSPLHF
TRBJ1-2,TRBV7-9,-,once,TGTGCCAGCAGCTCAGAAAAGCCCTACACCTTC,CASSSEKPYTF
TRBJ1-4,TRBV28,-,once,TGTGCCAGCGGAAGGGGGTGGTCTAATGAAAAACTGTTTTTT,CASGRGWSNEKLFF
TRBJ2-3,TRBV28,TRBD1,-,TGTGCCAGCAGTAAACCGGGACAGGGCCGAGATACGCAGTATTTT,CASSKPGQGRDTQYF
TRBJ1-3,TRBV4-1,TRBD1,-,TGCGCCAGCAGCCAAGCTCAGGGGGAATTAGGGAACACCATATATTTT,CASSQAQGELGNTIYF
TRBJ1-2,TRBV28,-,once,TGTGCCAGCAGTAACAGCGTTAAGGGCTACACCTTC,CASSNSVKGYTF
TRBJ2-3,TRBV6-5,-,-,TGTGCCAGCAGTTCCGGGGCCTTAGGTGCAGATACGCAGTATTTT,CASSSGALGADTQYF
TRBJ2-7,TRBV10-1,TRBD2,-,TGCGCCAGCAGTGAGTCGAGAACTAGCGGGAGACGGGAGCAGTACTTC,CASSESRTSGRREQYF
TRBJ1-1,TRBV5-1,-,few,TGCGCCAGCAGCTTGGCACAGGGGAACACTGAAGCTTTCTTT,CASSLAQGNTEAFF
TRBJ2-5,TRBV7-3,TRBD2,-,TGTGCCAGCAGCCTGGGACTAGCGGGAGGAGAGACCCAGTACTTC,CASSLGLAGGETQYF
TRBJ1-5,TRBV27,-,once,TGTGCCAGCGGAAACCGGGCCCCCGGGGAATTTTTT,CASGNRAPGEFF
TRBJ2-3,TRBV19,-,-,TGTGCCAGTAGTATAGCGGGAGCTTGGGGCACAGATACGCAGTATTTT,CASSIAGAWGTDTQYF
TRBJ2-7,TRBV10-3,-,-,TGTGCCATCAGTGACCGACAGAGCTACGAGCAGTACTTC,CAISDRQSYEQYF
TRBJ2-5,TRBV7-9,-,-,TGTGCCAGCAGCCGGACACAGGGAGTAAAAGAGACCCAGTACTTC,CASSRTQGVKETQYF
TRBJ2-7,TRBV7-2,TRBD2,-,TGTGCCAGCAGCTTAATTTCCGGGGCTAGCGGCTCCTACGAGCAGTACTTC,CASSLISGASGSYEQYF
TRBJ2-1,TRBV18,-,-,TGTGCCAGCTCACTTAGCGGTTACAATGAGCAGTTCTTC,CASSLSGYNEQFF
TRBJ1-4,TRBV9,-,few,TGTGCCAGCAGCTCGACAGACCGTAATGAAAAACTGTTTTTT,CASSSTDRNEKLFF
TRBJ1-5,TRBV6-6,-,once,TGTGCCAGCAGCCCTCAGGGAGGCCAGCCCCAGCATTTT,CASSPQGGQPQHF
TRBJ2-1,TRBV25-1,-,once,TGTGCCAGCAGTGAGGCGGGGGGACAGGGAAGAAATGAGCAGTTCTTC,CASSEAGGQGRNEQFF
TRBJ2-7,TRBV29-1,-,-,TGCAGCGTTGGGGGCAGCTACGAGCAGTACTTC,CSVGGSYEQYF
TRBJ2-5,TRBV7-9,-,-,TGTGCCAGCAGCTTAGTCCCCAGGGAAGAGACCCAGTACTTC,CASSLVPREETQYF
TRBJ1-1,TRBV15,-,-,TGTGCCACCGCAGGTGGGCTGAACACTGAAGCTTTCTTT,CATAGGLNTEAFF
TRBJ2-1,TRBV5-1,-,-,TGCGCCAGCAGCCCAACGGGGACCTACAATGAGCAGTTCTTC,CASSPTGTYNEQFF
TRBJ2-1,TRBV4-1,TRBD2,-,TGCGCCAGCAGCCACCAAGACGGGACTAGCGGGAAACAGTTCTTC,CASSHQDGTSGKQFF
TRBJ1-5,TRBV30,-,-,TGTGCCTGGGCCGGGACCTCTAGCAATCAGCCCCAGCATTTT,CAWAGTSSNQPQHF
TRBJ2-7,TRBV2,-,once,TGTGCCAGCAGTGGAGGTTTCTGGGTCGAGGTTTACGAGCAGTACTTC,CASSGGFWVEVYEQYF
TRBJ1-1,TRBV5-4,-,-,TGTGCCAGCAGCTTGGAGCCGAACACTGAAGCTTTCTTT,CASSLEPNTEAFF
TRBJ2-2,TRBV10-3,TRBD2,-,TGTGCCATCAGTGAGTCGAGGCTAGCGGGACGTTCGAACACCGGGGAGCTGTTTTTT,CAISESRLAGRSNTGELFF
TRBJ2-3,TRBV7-3,-,-,TGTGCCAGCAGCTCTAAGCGGAGAAGCACAGATACGCAGTATTTT,CASSSKRRSTDTQYF